This entry lists 13 T cell receptor beta chains sequenced from one sample in a study of shared T cell receptors in the human thymus. Assay: immunoSEQ multiplex PCR; the TCRdb copy retains only in-frame clones and omits some. The data show about 660,000 clones, around 87% seen once. This sample was also put to use in a study of human thymus T cells.

The sample comprised thymocytes. These receptor sequences come from a boy under three years old with a congenital heart defect.

CDR3 amino acids: CASSEFAGLSSYEQYF. CDR3 sequence (DNA): TGTGCCAGCAGTGAATTTGCAGGGCTCAGCTCCTACGAGCAGTACTTC. This chain connects TRBV6-1 to TRBJ2-7; weak D call: TRBD1 (5 bases). The CDR3 extends over 16 amino acids. The V end was cut by 2 bases, the J end by 0 bases, with 14 bases between. Per germline, CDR1 MNHNS and CDR2 SASEGT.

This sequence joins TRBV28 and TRBJ2-7; 7 nucleotides line up with TRBD1. The CDR3 loop spans 12 amino acids. After removal of 6 bases from V and 7 bases from J, the junction contained 6 bases not matched to a gene. The germline V gene encodes CDR1 MDHEN and CDR2 SYDVKM. CDR3 nucleotide sequence: TGTGCCAGCAGCCTCACAGGGGAGGAGCAGTACTTC. Encoded protein: CASSLTGEEQYF.

CDR3 region: CASSIRDRAYNEQFF. The CDR3 nucleotides are TGTGCCAGCAGCATCCGGGACAGGGCCTACAATGAGCAGTTCTTC. The V call is TRBV9, the J call TRBJ2-1; TRBD1 matches 9 bases. Germline values: CDR1 SGDLS, CDR2 YYNGEE. The CDR3 covers 15 residues. V gave up 4 bases and J gave up 2 bases; unmatched junction bases: 4.

In its sample, this clone was seen a few times. Other nucleotide sequences from this sample produce the same CDR3. The chain employs TRBV9 and TRBJ2-7, with 7 bases that match TRBD2. The junction had 7 bases not matched to a gene; V was cut back by 8 bases and J by 5 bases. CDR1 is SGDLS and CDR2 is YYNGEE in the germline V gene. There are 12 residues in the CDR3. CDR3 residues: CARGRGDHEQYF. For the CDR3, the DNA is TGTGCCAGGGGCCGGGGGGACCACGAGCAGTACTTC.

This sequence joins TRBV14 and TRBJ2-1, with TRBD1 matching 9 bases. CDR1 SGHDN and CDR2 FVKESK come from the germline V gene. V was clipped by 5 bases and J by 2 bases; unmatched bases: 4. This CDR3 is built from 15 residues. Written as DNA, the CDR3 is TGTGCCAGCAGCATCCGACAGGGGGCCTACAATGAGCAGTTCTTC. Protein: CASSIRQGAYNEQFF.

Here the CDR3 reads CASSLPGQEPYGYTF. For the CDR3, the DNA is TGTGCCAGCAGCCTCCCGGGACAGGAACCCTATGGCTACACCTTC. The chain has TRBV5-6 and TRBJ1-2; 8 nucleotides agree with TRBD1. Trimming cost V 4 bases and J 4 bases; bases outside gene matches: 9. CDR3 size: 15 residues. Germline CDR1 is SGHDT and CDR2 is YYEEEE. Filled out from reference TRBV5-6 and TRBJ1-2, the complete variable domain reads DAGVTQSPTHLIKTRGQQVTLRCSPKSGHDTVSWYQQALGQGPQFIFQYYEEEERQRGNFPDRFSGHQFPNYSSELNVNALLLGDSALYLCASSLPGQEPYGYTFGSGTRLTVV.

The chain employs TRBV7-4 and TRBJ2-7, with 15 positions matching TRBD2. CDR1 is SGHVT and CDR2 is SQSDAQ in the germline V gene. The CDR3 is 18 residues long. V shed 4 bases and J 5 bases; nucleotides not matched to a gene: 12. The CDR3 protein is CASSCQVPGLAGGHEQYF. DNA for the CDR3: TGTGCCAGCAGCTGTCAAGTACCGGGACTAGCGGGAGGCCACGAGCAGTACTTC.

This chain links TRBV6-5 with TRBJ2-2; TRBD1 aligns across 8 bases. Germline V gene lookup returns CDR1 MNHEY and CDR2 SVGAGI. The CDR3 spans 16 residues. The trim removed 2 bases at V and 5 bases at J, leaving 7 bases unmatched. This chain's CDR3 is CASSYGTGGRTGELFF. CDR3 DNA: TGTGCCAGCAGTTACGGTACAGGGGGAAGAACCGGGGAGCTGTTTTTT.

The J gene is TRBJ2-7, the V gene TRBV27; 9 bases align to TRBD2. The CDR3 is 17 amino acids. Trimming took 2 bases from V and 6 from J; bases not matched to a gene: 14. The germline CDR1 and CDR2 sequences are MNHEY and SMNVEV (reference sequence). The CDR3 sequence: CASSLMSRGLAPIEQYF. CDR3 in DNA: TGTGCCAGCAGTTTAATGTCTAGGGGACTAGCTCCGATCGAGCAGTACTTC.

The chain recombines TRBV5-1 with TRBJ1-6; D call uncertain. Trimming left V 0 bases short and J 6 bases short, with 10 bases between. Germline assignment: CDR1 SGHRS and CDR2 YFSETQ. The CDR3 runs 15 residues. CDR3 amino acids: CASSLDSLSNSPLHF. The DNA for the CDR3 is TGCGCCAGCAGCTTGGACAGCCTATCTAATTCACCCCTCCACTTT.

This chain uses TRBV5-4 with TRBJ1-2; TRBD1 matches at 9 bases. V shed 5 bases, J shed 6 bases, and the junction held 5 bases outside the gene matches. Germline assignment: CDR1 SGHNT and CDR2 YYREEE (reference sequence). The CDR3 length is 13 residues. DNA of the CDR3: TGTGCCAGCAGGTCGGGACAGGGAAATGGCTACACCTTC. Encoded protein: CASRSGQGNGYTF.

The genes are TRBV9 and TRBJ2-5; D might be TRBD2 (6 bases). Trimming removed 3 bases at V and 5 bases at J, with 20 bases between. CDR1 is SGDLS, CDR2 YYNGEE, per germline. The CDR3 consists of 16 residues. The DNA for the CDR3 is TGTGCCAGCAGCGCGCTAGCGTCCCCCAACACGGAGACCCAGTACTTC. This codes for CASSALASPNTETQYF.

The chain carries TRBV9 and TRBJ2-3; 13 bases fit TRBD2. The CDR3 loop spans 18 amino acids. Germline CDR1 reads SGDLS; CDR2 reads YYNGEE. V lost 4 bases and J lost 6; bases outside the gene matches: 14. CDR3 DNA: TGTGCCAGCAGCAAGAGGACTAGCGGGGGCCCTTTTCCGGATACGCAGTATTTT. Protein: CASSKRTSGGPFPDTQYF.